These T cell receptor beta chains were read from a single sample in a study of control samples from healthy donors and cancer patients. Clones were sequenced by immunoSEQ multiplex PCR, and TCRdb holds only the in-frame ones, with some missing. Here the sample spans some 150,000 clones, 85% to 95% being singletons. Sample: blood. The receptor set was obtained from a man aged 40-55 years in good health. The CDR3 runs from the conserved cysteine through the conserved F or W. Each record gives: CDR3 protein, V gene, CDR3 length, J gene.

CDR3 protein: CASSLVFAGSSYNEQFF; V gene: TRBV7-8; CDR3 length: 17; J gene: TRBJ2-1
CDR3 protein: CASSPRDGAWVEQFF; V gene: TRBV7-2; CDR3 length: 15; J gene: TRBJ2-1
CDR3 protein: CASSRDDYYQPQHF; V gene: TRBV2; CDR3 length: 14; J gene: TRBJ1-5
CDR3 protein: CASSLNPGAYTDTQYF; V gene: TRBV5-5; CDR3 length: 16; J gene: TRBJ2-3
CDR3 protein: CASSMQGALNSPLHF; V gene: TRBV19; CDR3 length: 15; J gene: TRBJ1-6
CDR3 protein: CSASHTSGGTDTQYF; V gene: TRBV20-1; CDR3 length: 15; J gene: TRBJ2-3
CDR3 protein: CASSQTSRDNSPLHF; V gene: TRBV14; CDR3 length: 15; J gene: TRBJ1-6
CDR3 protein: CSVDKGGEAFF; V gene: TRBV29-1; CDR3 length: 11; J gene: TRBJ1-1
CDR3 protein: CASSYSITVGITDTQYF; V gene: TRBV6-2/TRBV6-3; CDR3 length: 17; J gene: TRBJ2-3
CDR3 protein: CASSSGTGTIGYTF; V gene: TRBV7-3; CDR3 length: 14; J gene: TRBJ1-2
CDR3 protein: CASSEEHVRITAFF; V gene: TRBV6-1; CDR3 length: 14; J gene: TRBJ1-1
CDR3 protein: CATSDGDGNQPQHF; V gene: TRBV24-1; CDR3 length: 14; J gene: TRBJ1-5
CDR3 protein: CASKRDSLNSPLHF; V gene: TRBV6-5; CDR3 length: 14; J gene: TRBJ1-6
CDR3 protein: CASSHGDRQNTEAFF; V gene: TRBV7-8; CDR3 length: 15; J gene: TRBJ1-1
CDR3 protein: CASRGPPLNTEAFF; V gene: TRBV5-6; CDR3 length: 14; J gene: TRBJ1-1
CDR3 protein: CASSDLVHQTYEQYF; V gene: TRBV2; CDR3 length: 15; J gene: TRBJ2-7
CDR3 protein: CASMTSGQGYNEQFF; V gene: TRBV5-1; CDR3 length: 15; J gene: TRBJ2-1
CDR3 protein: CASTPGKTGTIEAFF; V gene: TRBV6-5; CDR3 length: 15; J gene: TRBJ1-1
CDR3 protein: CASSQGAVATNEKLFF; V gene: TRBV4-3; CDR3 length: 16; J gene: TRBJ1-4
CDR3 protein: CASSYGGDNEQFF; V gene: TRBV6-6; CDR3 length: 13; J gene: TRBJ2-1
CDR3 protein: CASSLAEGITGTDTQYF; V gene: TRBV7-9; CDR3 length: 17; J gene: TRBJ2-3
CDR3 protein: CASSVGDGAGNTIYF; V gene: TRBV9; CDR3 length: 15; J gene: TRBJ1-3
CDR3 protein: CASRAGTEAPSGTIYF; V gene: TRBV27; CDR3 length: 16; J gene: TRBJ1-3
CDR3 protein: CASSPAGRETQYF; V gene: TRBV7-3; CDR3 length: 13; J gene: TRBJ2-5
CDR3 protein: CASNGSNQPQHF; V gene: TRBV10-2; CDR3 length: 12; J gene: TRBJ1-5
CDR3 protein: CASSPRTSGIETQYF; V gene: TRBV19; CDR3 length: 15; J gene: TRBJ2-5
CDR3 protein: CAWSAVKAPYEQYF; V gene: TRBV30; CDR3 length: 14; J gene: TRBJ2-7
CDR3 protein: CASSVVFLSPKTEAFF; V gene: TRBV7-9; CDR3 length: 16; J gene: TRBJ1-1
CDR3 protein: CASSWGSSQPQHF; V gene: TRBV5-6; CDR3 length: 13; J gene: TRBJ1-5
CDR3 protein: CASSLKSGSGDEQFF; V gene: TRBV7-9; CDR3 length: 15; J gene: TRBJ2-1
CDR3 protein: CASSSSYYSKSRGETQYF; V gene: TRBV27; CDR3 length: 18; J gene: TRBJ2-5
CDR3 protein: CASSLGGTGGEKLFF; V gene: TRBV7-2; CDR3 length: 15; J gene: TRBJ1-4
CDR3 protein: CATSDLRGTSQETQYF; V gene: TRBV24-1; CDR3 length: 16; J gene: TRBJ2-5
CDR3 protein: CAISESWQGSSGNTIYF; V gene: TRBV10-3; CDR3 length: 17; J gene: TRBJ1-3
CDR3 protein: CAIGRHSGANVLTF; V gene: TRBV28; CDR3 length: 14; J gene: TRBJ2-6
CDR3 protein: CAWRRDQGTGELFF; V gene: TRBV30; CDR3 length: 14; J gene: TRBJ2-2
CDR3 protein: CASSFIGEQFF; V gene: TRBV12-3/TRBV12-4; CDR3 length: 11; J gene: TRBJ2-1
CDR3 protein: CASRPRGPSYNEQFF; V gene: TRBV5-1; CDR3 length: 15; J gene: TRBJ2-1
CDR3 protein: CASSLLGRGGDYGYTF; V gene: TRBV5-1; CDR3 length: 16; J gene: TRBJ1-2
CDR3 protein: CASSFGNSPLHF; V gene: TRBV7-9; CDR3 length: 12; J gene: TRBJ1-6
CDR3 protein: CASSLGRNTEAFF; V gene: TRBV27; CDR3 length: 13; J gene: TRBJ1-1
CDR3 protein: CASSNPSTYRGDTQYF; V gene: TRBV6-2/TRBV6-3; CDR3 length: 16; J gene: TRBJ2-3
CDR3 protein: CATSDTSGTGVAELFF; V gene: TRBV24-1; CDR3 length: 16; J gene: TRBJ2-2
CDR3 protein: CASSYTEYYGYTF; V gene: TRBV6-2/TRBV6-3; CDR3 length: 13; J gene: TRBJ1-2
CDR3 protein: CASSYSRGAPNEKLFF; V gene: TRBV6-2/TRBV6-3; CDR3 length: 16; J gene: TRBJ1-4
CDR3 protein: CASSTIYQPQHF; V gene: TRBV19; CDR3 length: 12; J gene: TRBJ1-5
CDR3 protein: CASGWWTPLHF; V gene: TRBV5-1; CDR3 length: 11; J gene: TRBJ1-6
CDR3 protein: CASSQMENQPQHF; V gene: TRBV3-1/TRBV3-2; CDR3 length: 13; J gene: TRBJ1-5
CDR3 protein: CASSQTGTGDNEQFF; V gene: TRBV4-1; CDR3 length: 15; J gene: TRBJ2-1
CDR3 protein: CASSPINREPFRWENEKLFF; V gene: TRBV27; CDR3 length: 20; J gene: TRBJ1-4
CDR3 protein: CASTTSGGFSGANVLTF; V gene: TRBV9; CDR3 length: 17; J gene: TRBJ2-6
CDR3 protein: CASSLEGLYGYTF; V gene: TRBV12-3/TRBV12-4; CDR3 length: 13; J gene: TRBJ1-2